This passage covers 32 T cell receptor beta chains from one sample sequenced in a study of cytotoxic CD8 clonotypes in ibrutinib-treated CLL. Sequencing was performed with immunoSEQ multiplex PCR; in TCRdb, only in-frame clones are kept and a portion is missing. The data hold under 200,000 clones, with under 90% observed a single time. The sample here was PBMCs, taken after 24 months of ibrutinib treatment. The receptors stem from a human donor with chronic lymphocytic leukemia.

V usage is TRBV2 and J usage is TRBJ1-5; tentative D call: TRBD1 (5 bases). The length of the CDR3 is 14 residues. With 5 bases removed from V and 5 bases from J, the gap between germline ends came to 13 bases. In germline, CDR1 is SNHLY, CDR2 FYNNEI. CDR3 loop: CASSRDRVDQPQHF. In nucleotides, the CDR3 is TGTGCCAGCAGTAGGGACCGTGTTGATCAGCCCCAGCATTTT.

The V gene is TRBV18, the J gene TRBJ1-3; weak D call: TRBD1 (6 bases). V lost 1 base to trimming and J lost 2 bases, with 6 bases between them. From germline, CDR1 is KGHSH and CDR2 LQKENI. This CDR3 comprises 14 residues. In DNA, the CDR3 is TGTGCCAGCTCACCACAGGGGGCTGGAAACACCATATATTTT. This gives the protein CASSPQGAGNTIYF.

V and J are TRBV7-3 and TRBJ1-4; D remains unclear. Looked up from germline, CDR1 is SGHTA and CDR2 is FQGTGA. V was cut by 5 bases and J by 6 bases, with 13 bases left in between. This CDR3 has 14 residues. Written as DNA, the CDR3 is TGTGCCAGCAGCCTGACATCGGCAGATGAAAAACTGTTTTTT. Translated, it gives CASSLTSADEKLFF.

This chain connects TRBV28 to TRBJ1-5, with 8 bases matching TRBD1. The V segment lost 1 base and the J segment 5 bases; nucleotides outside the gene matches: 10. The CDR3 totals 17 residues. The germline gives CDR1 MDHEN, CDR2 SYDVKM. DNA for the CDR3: TGTGCCAGCAGTTTATTGGTCGGACAGGGTTTGGATCAGCCCCAGCATTTT. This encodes CASSLLVGQGLDQPQHF.

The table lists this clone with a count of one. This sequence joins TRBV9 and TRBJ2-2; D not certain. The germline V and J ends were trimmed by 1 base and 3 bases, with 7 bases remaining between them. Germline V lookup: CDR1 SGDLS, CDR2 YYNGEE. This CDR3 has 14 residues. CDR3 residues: CASSVRPDTGELFF. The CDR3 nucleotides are TGTGCCAGCAGCGTAAGGCCCGACACCGGGGAGCTGTTTTTT.

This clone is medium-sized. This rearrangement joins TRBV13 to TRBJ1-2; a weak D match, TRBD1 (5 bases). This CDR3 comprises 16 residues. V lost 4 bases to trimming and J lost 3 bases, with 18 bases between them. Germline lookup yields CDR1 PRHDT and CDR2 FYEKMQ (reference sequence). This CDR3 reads CASSSTGRPGDYGYTF. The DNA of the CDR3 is TGTGCCAGCAGCTCGACCGGACGGCCGGGGGACTATGGCTACACCTTC.

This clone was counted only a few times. In nucleotides, the CDR3 is TGTGCCAGCAGTTCCAGCGGGAGTCGGTACGAGCAGTACTTC. It yields the protein CASSSSGSRYEQYF. The genes are TRBV27 and TRBJ2-7; 8 bases align to TRBD2. Germline V gives CDR1 MNHEY, CDR2 SMNVEV (reference sequence). Trimming at V came to 4 bases and at J to 4 bases, leaving 6 bases not matched to a gene. There are 14 residues in the CDR3.

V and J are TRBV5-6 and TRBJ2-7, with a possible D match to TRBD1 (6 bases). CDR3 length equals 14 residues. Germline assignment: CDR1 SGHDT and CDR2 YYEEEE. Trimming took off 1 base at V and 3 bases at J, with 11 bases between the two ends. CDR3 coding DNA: TGTGCCAGCAGCTTGTCAGGGGCTATCTACGAGCAGTACTTC. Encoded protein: CASSLSGAIYEQYF. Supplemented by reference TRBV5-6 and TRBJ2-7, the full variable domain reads DAGVTQSPTHLIKTRGQQVTLRCSPKSGHDTVSWYQQALGQGPQFIFQYYEEEERQRGNFPDRFSGHQFPNYSSELNVNALLLGDSALYLCASSLSGAIYEQYFGPGTRLTVT.

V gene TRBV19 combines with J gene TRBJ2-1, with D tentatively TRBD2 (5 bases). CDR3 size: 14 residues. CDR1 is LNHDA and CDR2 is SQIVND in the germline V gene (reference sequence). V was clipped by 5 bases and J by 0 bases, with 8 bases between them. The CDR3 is CASSPGLSYNEQFF. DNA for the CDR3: TGTGCCAGTAGTCCCGGACTCTCCTACAATGAGCAGTTCTTC.

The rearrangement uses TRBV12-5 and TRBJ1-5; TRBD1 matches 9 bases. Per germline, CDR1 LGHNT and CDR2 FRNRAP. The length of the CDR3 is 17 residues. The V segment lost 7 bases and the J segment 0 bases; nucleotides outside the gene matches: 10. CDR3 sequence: CASALDRGGLSNQPQHF. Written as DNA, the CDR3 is TGTGCTAGTGCCCTAGACAGGGGGGGACTTAGCAATCAGCCCCAGCATTTT.

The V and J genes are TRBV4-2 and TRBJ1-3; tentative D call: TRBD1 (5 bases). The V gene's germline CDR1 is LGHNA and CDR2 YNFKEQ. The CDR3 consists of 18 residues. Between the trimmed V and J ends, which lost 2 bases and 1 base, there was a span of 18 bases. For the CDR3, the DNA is TGTGCCAGCAGCCAACAAGTTAAGGGGCGACTTTCTGGAAACACCATATATTTT. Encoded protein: CASSQQVKGRLSGNTIYF.

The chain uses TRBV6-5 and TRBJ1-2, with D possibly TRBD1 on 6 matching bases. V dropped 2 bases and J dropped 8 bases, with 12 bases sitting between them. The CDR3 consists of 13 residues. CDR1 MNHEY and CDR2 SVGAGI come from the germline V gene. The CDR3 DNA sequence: TGTGCCAGCAGTTACCGCAGGGGCTGGGGCTACACCTTC. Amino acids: CASSYRRGWGYTF.

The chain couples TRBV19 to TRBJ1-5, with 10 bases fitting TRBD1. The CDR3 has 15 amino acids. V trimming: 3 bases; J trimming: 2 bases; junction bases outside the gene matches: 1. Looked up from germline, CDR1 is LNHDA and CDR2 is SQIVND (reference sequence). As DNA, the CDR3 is TGTGCCAGTAGTATCGGGACAGGGGGCAATCAGCCCCAGCATTTT. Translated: CASSIGTGGNQPQHF.

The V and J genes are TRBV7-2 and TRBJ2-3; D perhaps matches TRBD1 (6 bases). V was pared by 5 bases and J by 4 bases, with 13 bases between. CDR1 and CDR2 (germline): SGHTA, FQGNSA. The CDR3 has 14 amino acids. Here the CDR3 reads CASSLTGFSDTQYF. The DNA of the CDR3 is TGTGCCAGCAGCCTGACAGGTTTCTCAGATACGCAGTATTTT.

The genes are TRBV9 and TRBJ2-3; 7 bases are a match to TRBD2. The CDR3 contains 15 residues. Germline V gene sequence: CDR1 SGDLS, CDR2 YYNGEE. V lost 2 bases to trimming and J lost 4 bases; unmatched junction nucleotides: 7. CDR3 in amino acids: CASSVGGSISDTQYF. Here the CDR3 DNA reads TGTGCCAGCAGCGTCGGCGGGAGTATCTCAGATACGCAGTATTTT.

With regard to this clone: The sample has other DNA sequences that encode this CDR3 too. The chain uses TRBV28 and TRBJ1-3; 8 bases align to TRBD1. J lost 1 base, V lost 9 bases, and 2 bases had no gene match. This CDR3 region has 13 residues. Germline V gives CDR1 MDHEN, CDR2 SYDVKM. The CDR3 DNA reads TGTGCCAGTCGACAGGGGTCTGGAAACACCATATATTTT. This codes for CASRQGSGNTIYF.

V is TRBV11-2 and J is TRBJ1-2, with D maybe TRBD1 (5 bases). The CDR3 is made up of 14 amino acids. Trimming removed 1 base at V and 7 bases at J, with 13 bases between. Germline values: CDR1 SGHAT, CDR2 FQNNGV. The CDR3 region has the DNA TGTGCCAGCAGCTTAGGGGGGTTTGAGCGTGGCTACACCTTC. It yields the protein CASSLGGFERGYTF.

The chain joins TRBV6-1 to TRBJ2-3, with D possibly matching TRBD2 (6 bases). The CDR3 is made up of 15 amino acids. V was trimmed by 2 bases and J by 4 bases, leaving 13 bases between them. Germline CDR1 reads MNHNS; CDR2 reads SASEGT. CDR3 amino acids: CASSESARLADTQYF. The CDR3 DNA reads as TGTGCCAGCAGTGAATCGGCCAGACTAGCAGATACGCAGTATTTT.

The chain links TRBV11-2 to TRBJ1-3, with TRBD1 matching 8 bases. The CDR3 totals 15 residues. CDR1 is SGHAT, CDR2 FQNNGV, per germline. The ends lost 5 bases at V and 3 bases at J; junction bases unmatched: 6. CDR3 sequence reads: CASSARTGFGNTIYF. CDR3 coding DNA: TGTGCCAGCAGCGCCCGGACAGGGTTTGGAAACACCATATATTTT.

The CDR3 region has the DNA TGTGCCAGCAGCCGTACAGGGGGAGATTCCTATAATTCACCCCTCCACTTT. This sequence encodes CASSRTGGDSYNSPLHF. This chain connects TRBV7-3 to TRBJ1-6; 8 bases line up with TRBD1. J was trimmed by 1 base and V by 5 bases; bases with no gene match: 7. Looked up from germline, CDR1 is SGHTA and CDR2 is FQGTGA. The CDR3 contains 17 residues.

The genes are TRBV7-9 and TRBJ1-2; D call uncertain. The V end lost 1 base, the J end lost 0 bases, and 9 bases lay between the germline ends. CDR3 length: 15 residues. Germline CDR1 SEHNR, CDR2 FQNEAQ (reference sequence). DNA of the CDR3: TGTGCCAGCAGCTTAGTATCAGCGACTAACTATGGCTACACCTTC. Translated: CASSLVSATNYGYTF.

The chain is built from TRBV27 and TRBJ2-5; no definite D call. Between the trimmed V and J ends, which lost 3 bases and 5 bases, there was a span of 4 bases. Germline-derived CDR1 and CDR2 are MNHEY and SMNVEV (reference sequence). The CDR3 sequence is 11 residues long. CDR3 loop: CASSLGETQYF. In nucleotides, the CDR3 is TGTGCCAGCAGTTTGGGGGAGACCCAGTACTTC.

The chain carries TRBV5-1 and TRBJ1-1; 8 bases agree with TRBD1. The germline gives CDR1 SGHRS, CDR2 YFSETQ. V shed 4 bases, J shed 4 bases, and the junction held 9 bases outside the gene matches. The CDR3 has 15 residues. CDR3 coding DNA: TGCGCCAGCAGCCCCCAGACAGGGGTGGGCACTGAAGCTTTCTTT. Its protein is CASSPQTGVGTEAFF.

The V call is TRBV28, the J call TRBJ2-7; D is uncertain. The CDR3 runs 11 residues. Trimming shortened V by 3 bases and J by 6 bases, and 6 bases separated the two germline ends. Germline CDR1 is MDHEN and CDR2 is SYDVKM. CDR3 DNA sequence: TGTGCCAGCAGTTTCCGGATCGAGCAGTACTTC. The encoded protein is CASSFRIEQYF.

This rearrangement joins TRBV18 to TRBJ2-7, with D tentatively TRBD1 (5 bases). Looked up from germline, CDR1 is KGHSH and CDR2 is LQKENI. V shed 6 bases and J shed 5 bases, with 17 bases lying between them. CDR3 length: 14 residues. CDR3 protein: CASSSRRGTNEQYF. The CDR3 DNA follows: TGTGCCAGCTCGTCGAGAAGGGGTACCAACGAGCAGTACTTC.

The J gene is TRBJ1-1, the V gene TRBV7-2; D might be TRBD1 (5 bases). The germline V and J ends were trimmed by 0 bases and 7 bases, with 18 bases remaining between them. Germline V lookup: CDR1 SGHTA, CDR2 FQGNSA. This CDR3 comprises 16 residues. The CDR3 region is CASSLALGGWGIEAFF. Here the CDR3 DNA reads TGTGCCAGCAGCTTAGCGCTCGGAGGGTGGGGCATTGAAGCTTTCTTT.

The DNA of the CDR3 is TGTGCCAGCAGCTTCGGCAATGGCTACACCTTC. This gives the protein CASSFGNGYTF. The J gene is TRBJ1-2, the V gene TRBV6-5, with D unclear. The length of the CDR3 is 11 residues. Trimming removed 6 bases at V and 6 bases at J, with 8 bases between. CDR1 and CDR2 (germline): MNHEY, SVGAGI.

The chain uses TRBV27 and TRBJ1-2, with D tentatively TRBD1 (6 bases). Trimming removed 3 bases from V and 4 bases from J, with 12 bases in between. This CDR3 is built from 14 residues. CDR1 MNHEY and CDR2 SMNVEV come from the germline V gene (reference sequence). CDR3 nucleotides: TGTGCCAGCAGTTTGGACAGAGGGACCTATGGCTACACCTTC. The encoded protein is CASSLDRGTYGYTF.

CDR3 region: CASSGARDRNNSPLHF. DNA for the CDR3: TGTGCCAGCAGTGGTGCCCGGGACAGAAATAATTCACCCCTCCACTTT. The V gene is TRBV25-1, the J gene TRBJ1-6; 7 nucleotides match TRBD1. Germline CDR1 and CDR2: MGHDK and SYGVNS. This CDR3 contains 16 residues. With V trimmed by 4 bases and J by 5 bases, 8 bases remained unmatched. The full variable domain, rest sourced from reference TRBV25-1 and TRBJ1-6, is EADIYQTPRYLVIGTGKKITLECSQTMGHDKMYWYQQDPGMELHLIHYSYGVNSTEKGDLSSESTVSRIRTEHFPLTLESARPSHTSQYLCASSGARDRNNSPLHFGNGTRLTVT.

In DNA, the CDR3 is TGTGCCAGCACTATAAGACAGAACTATGGCTACACCTTC. It encodes CASTIRQNYGYTF. The chain employs TRBV6-1 and TRBJ1-2, with D possibly TRBD1 on 5 matching bases. V was cut by 7 bases and J by 2 bases, with 11 bases left in between. Germline CDR1 MNHNS, CDR2 SASEGT. The CDR3 is 13 residues long.

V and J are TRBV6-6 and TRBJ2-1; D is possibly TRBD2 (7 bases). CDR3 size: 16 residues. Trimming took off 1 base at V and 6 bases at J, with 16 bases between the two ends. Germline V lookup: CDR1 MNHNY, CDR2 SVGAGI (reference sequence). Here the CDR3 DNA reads TGTGCCAGCAGTTACTGGGGGGGCCAGGGCTCCAATGAGCAGTTCTTC. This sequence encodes CASSYWGGQGSNEQFF.

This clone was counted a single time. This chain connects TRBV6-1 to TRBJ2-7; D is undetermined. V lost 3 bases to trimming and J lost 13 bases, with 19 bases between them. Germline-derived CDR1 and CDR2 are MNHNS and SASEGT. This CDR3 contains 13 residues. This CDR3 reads CASSDLGRRSVYF. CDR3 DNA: TGTGCCAGCAGTGATCTTGGTAGGCGGTCCGTTTACTTC.